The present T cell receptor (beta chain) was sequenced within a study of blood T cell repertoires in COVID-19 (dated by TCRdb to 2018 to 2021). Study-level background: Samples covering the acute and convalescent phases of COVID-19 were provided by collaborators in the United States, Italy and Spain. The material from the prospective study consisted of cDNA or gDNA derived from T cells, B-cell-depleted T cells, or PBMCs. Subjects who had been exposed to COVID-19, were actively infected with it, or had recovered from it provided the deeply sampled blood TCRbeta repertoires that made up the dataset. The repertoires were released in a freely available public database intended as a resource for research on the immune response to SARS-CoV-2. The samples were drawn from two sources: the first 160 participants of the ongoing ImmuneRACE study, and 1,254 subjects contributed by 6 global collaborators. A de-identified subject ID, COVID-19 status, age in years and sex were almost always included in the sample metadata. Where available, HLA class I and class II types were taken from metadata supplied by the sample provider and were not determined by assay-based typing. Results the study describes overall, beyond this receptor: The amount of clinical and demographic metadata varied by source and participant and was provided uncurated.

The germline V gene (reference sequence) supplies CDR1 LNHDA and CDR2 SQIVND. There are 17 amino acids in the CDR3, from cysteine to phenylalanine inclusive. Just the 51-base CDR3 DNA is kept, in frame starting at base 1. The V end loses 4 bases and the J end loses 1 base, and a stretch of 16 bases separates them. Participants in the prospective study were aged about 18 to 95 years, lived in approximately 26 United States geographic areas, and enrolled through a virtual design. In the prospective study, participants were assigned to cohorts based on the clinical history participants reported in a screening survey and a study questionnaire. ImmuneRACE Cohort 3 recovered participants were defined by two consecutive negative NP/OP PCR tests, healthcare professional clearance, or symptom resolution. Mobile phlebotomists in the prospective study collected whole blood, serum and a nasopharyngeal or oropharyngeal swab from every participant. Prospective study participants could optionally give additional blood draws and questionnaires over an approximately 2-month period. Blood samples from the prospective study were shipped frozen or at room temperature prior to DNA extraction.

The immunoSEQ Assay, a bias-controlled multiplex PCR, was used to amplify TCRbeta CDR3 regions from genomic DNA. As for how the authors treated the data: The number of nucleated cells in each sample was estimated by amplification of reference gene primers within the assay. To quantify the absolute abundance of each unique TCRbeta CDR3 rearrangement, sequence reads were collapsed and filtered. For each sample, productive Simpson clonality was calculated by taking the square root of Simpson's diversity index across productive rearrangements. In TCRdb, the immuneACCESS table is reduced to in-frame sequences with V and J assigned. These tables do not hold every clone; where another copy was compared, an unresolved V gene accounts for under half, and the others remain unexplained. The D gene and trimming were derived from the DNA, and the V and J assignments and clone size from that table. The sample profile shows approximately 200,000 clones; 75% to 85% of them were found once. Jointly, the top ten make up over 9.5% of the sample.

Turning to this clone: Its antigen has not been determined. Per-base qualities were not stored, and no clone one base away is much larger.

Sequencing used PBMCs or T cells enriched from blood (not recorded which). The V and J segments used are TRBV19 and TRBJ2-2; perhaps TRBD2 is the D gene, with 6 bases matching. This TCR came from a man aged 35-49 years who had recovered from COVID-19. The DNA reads TGTGCCAGTAGTACCGGACCGGGGCGGGAGAACACCGGGGAGCTGTTTTTT. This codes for CASSTGPGRENTGELFF. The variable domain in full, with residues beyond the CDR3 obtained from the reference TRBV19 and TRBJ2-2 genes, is DGGITQSPKYLFRKEGQNVTLSCEQNLNHDAMYWYRQDPGQGLRLIYYSQIVNDFQKGDIAEGYSVSREKKESFPLTVTSAQKNPTAFYLCASSTGPGRENTGELFFGEGSRLTVL.